The T cell receptor beta chain described here comes from a study of beta chain features in type 1 diabetes. Overall study results and limits: All four CD4+ subsets from Type 1 diabetes patients carried moderately but significantly shorter TCRB CDR3s. Since sequencing was performed on cDNA, cells with high TCR expression could be over-represented.

The whole isolated RNA underwent reverse transcription, so sequencing captured expressed TCRB transcripts. Clones were read by immunoSEQ multiplex PCR, and TCRdb kept only the in-frame ones, dropping some. Here the sample spans roughly 250,000 clones, over 20% being singletons. On this clone itself: Antigen: not known.

The single heparinised draw taken from each donor contained around 100 mL of blood on average. Purity (above 98%) was reached by all sorted populations. This CDR3 has 16 residues. CDR1 and CDR2 from the germline V gene are MNHNS and SASEGT. V lost 4 bases, J lost 0 bases, and 13 bases lay in between. This chain links TRBV6-1 with TRBJ2-1; TRBD2 is a possible D gene (5 bases). Sample: naive CD4+ T cells from blood. This TCR was recovered from a middle-aged woman with type 1 diabetes. CDR3 sequence: CASSGRLPRSYNEQFF. Written as DNA, the CDR3 is TGTGCCAGCAGTGGACGACTACCTCGCTCCTACAATGAGCAGTTCTTC.